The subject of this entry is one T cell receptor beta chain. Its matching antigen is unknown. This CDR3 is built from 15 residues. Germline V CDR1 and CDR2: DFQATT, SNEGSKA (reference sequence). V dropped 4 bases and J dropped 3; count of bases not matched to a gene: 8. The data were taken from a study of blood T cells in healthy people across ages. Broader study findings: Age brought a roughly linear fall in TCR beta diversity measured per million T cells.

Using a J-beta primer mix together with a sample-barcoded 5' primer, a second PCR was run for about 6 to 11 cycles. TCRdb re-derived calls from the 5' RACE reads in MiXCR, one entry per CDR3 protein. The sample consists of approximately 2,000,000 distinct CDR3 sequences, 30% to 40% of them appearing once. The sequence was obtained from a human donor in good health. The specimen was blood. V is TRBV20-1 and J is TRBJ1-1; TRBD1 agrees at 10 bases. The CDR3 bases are TGCAGTGCTACGAAAATTGGACAGGGGGACACTGAAGCTTTCTTT. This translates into CSATKIGQGDTEAFF.